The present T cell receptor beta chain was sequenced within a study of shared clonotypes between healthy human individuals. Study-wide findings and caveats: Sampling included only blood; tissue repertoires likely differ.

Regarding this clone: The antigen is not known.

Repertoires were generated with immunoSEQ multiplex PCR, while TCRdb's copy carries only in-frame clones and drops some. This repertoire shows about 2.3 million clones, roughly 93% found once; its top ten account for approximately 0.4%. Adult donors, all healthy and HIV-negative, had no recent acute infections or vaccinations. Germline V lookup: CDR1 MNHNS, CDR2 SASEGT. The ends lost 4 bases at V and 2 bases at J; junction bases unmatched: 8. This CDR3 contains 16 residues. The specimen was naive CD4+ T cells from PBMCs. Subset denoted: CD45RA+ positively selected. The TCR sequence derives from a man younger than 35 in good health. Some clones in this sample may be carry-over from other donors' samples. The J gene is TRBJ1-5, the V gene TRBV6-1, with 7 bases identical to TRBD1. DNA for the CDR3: TGTGCCAGCAGTGGGGTAGGGGGCTGGGGCAATCAGCCCCAGCATTTT. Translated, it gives CASSGVGGWGNQPQHF.